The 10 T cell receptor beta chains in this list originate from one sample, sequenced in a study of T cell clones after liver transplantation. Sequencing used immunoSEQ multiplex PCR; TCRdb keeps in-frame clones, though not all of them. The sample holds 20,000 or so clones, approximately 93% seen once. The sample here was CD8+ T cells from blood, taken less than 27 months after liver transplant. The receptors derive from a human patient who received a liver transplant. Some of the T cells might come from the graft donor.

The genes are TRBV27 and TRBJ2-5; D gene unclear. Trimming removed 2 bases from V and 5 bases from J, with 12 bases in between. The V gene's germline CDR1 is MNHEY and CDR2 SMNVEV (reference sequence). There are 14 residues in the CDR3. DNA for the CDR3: TGTGCCAGCAGTTTACTTCCGCCCGGGGAGACCCAGTACTTC. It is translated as CASSLLPPGETQYF.

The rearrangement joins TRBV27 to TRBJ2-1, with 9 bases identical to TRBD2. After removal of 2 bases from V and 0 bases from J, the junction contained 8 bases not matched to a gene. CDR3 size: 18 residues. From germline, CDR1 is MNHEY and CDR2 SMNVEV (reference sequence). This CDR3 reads CASSLSSGSYNSYNEQFF. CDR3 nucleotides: TGTGCCAGCAGTTTAAGTAGCGGGAGCTATAACTCCTACAATGAGCAGTTCTTC.

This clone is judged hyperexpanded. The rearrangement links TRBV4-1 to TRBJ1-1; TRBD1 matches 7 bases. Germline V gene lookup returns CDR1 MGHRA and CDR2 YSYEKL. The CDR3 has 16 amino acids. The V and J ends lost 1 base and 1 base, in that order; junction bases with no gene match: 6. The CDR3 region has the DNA TGCGCCAGCAGCCAAGCCTTTAGGGGGCAGAACACTGAAGCTTTCTTT. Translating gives CASSQAFRGQNTEAFF.

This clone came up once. The CDR3 region has the DNA TGTGCCAGTAGTACGACCGGCTTCGGGTACGAGCAGTACTTC. Amino acids: CASSTTGFGYEQYF. The V and J genes are TRBV19 and TRBJ2-7; D is ambiguous. The V gene lost 4 bases and the J gene lost 4 bases, with 14 bases spanning the gap. CDR1 and CDR2 from the germline V gene are LNHDA and SQIVND (reference sequence). This CDR3 is 14 amino acids long.

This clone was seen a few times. The CDR3 coding sequence is TGTGCCAGCAGTTTAGCAGGGAACACTGAAGCTTTCTTT. Amino acids: CASSLAGNTEAFF. This chain joins TRBV28 and TRBJ1-1; D uncertain. V was shortened by 2 bases and J by 1 base, with 5 bases between the two germline ends. The length of the CDR3 is 13 residues. Germline CDR1 and CDR2: MDHEN and SYDVKM.

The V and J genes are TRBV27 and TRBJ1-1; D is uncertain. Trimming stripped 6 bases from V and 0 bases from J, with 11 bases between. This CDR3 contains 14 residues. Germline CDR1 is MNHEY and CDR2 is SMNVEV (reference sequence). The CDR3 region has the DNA TGTGCCAGCAGCCCCGGGCGGATGAACACTGAAGCTTTCTTT. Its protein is CASSPGRMNTEAFF.

The CDR3 DNA is TGTGCCACCAGCTACCTACAGGGACTAAAGGATGGCTACACCTTC. Translation: CATSYLQGLKDGYTF. The chain uses TRBV15 and TRBJ1-2, with D maybe TRBD1 (6 bases). Germline CDR1 and CDR2: LNHNV and YYDKDF (reference sequence). V lost 5 bases to trimming and J lost 6 bases, with 19 bases between them. This CDR3 has 15 residues. The entire variable domain, with the rest obtained from reference TRBV15 and TRBJ1-2, is as follows: DAMVIQNPRYQVTQFGKPVTLSCSQTLNHNVMYWYQQKSSQAPKLLFHYYDKDFNNEADTPDNFQSRRPNTSFCFLDIRSPGLGDTAMYLCATSYLQGLKDGYTFGSGTRLTVV.

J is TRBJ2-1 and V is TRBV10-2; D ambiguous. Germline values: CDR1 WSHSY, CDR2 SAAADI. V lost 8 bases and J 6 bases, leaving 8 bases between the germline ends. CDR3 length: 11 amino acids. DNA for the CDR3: TGCGCCAGCCACGGGTCCAATGAGCAGTTCTTC. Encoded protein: CASHGSNEQFF.

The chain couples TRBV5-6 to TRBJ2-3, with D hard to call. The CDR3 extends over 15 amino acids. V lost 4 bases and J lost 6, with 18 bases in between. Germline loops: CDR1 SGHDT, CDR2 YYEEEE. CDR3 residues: CASSPTRVTVDTQYF. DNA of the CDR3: TGTGCCAGCAGCCCAACGCGAGTTACGGTCGATACGCAGTATTTT.

The CDR3 DNA sequence: TGTGCCAGCAGCCAATACGCTAGCGGAGAGCAGTTCTTC. Protein sequence: CASSQYASGEQFF. The chain couples TRBV4-2 to TRBJ2-1; 7 bases are shared with TRBD2. This CDR3 spans 13 amino acids. The V and J ends lost 2 bases and 10 bases, in that order; junction bases with no gene match: 5. Germline loops: CDR1 LGHNA, CDR2 YNFKEQ.